This TCR beta chain was documented in a study of human T cells and chemical hapten exposure. Time point noted: patch test 2, 6 weeks after DPC sensitization. As to treatment: therapeutic diphenylcyclopropenone sensitization with weekly scalp DPC. Donors, patients with alopecia ranging from 18 to 70 years old and judged suitable for DPC, provided samples. Study-wide findings and caveats: With alopecia, donors may have immune responses unlike healthy people's. Compared to controls, expanded TCRs made significantly more large clusters of similar CDR3s.

This clonotype was observed many times. The antigen is not known. TCRdb itself ran the RACE reads through MiXCR, one entry per CDR3 protein. This table has roughly 380,000 distinct CDR3 sequences, nearly 6.5% appearing once. The clonotype comes from a woman aged 18-29 years with alopecia areata. Some clones in this sample may be carry-over from other donors' samples. The specimen was whole blood, collected in connection with sensitization to the hapten diphenylcyclopropenone (DPC).

CDR3 sequence: CASSLDGLVSNQPQHF. The CDR3 coding sequence is TGTGCCAGCAGCTTAGACGGCCTAGTAAGCAATCAGCCCCAGCATTTT. The rearrangement uses TRBV7-2 and TRBJ1-5; D unresolved. With 1 base removed from V and 1 base from J, the gap between germline ends came to 11 bases. CDR1 and CDR2 (germline): SGHTA, FQGNSA. The CDR3 loop spans 16 amino acids. Full variable domain (remainder filled in from reference TRBV7-2 and TRBJ1-5): GAGVSQSPSNKVTEKGKDVELRCDPISGHTALYWYRQSLGQGLEFLIYFQGNSAPDKSGLPSDRFSAERTGGSVSTLTIQRTQQEDSAVYLCASSLDGLVSNQPQHFGDGTRLSIL.